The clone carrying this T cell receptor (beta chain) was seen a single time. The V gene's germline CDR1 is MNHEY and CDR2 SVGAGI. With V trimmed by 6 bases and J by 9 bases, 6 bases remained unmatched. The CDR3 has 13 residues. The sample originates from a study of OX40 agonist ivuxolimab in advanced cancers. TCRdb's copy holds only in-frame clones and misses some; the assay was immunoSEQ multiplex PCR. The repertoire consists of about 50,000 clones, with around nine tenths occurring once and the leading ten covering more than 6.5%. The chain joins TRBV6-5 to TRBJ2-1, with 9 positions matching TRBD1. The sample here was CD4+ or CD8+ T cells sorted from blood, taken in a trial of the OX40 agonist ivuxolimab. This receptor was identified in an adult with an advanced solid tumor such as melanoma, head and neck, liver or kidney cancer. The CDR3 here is CASSHPTGGEQFF. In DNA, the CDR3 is TGTGCCAGCAGCCACCCGACAGGGGGTGAGCAGTTCTTC.